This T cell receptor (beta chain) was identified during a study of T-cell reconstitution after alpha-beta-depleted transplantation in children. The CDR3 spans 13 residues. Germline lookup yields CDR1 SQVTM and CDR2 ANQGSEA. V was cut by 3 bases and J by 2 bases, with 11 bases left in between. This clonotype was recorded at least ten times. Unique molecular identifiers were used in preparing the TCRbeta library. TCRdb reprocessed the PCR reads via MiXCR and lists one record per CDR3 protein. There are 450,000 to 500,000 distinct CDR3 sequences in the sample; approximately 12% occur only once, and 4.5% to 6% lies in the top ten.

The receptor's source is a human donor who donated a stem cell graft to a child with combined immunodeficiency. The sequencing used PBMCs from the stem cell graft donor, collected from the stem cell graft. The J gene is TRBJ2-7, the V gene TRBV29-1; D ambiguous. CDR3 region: CSVENGRTYEQYF. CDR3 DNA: TGCAGCGTTGAGAACGGACGTACCTACGAGCAGTACTTC.